The source of this T cell receptor (beta chain) is a study of blood T cell repertoires in COVID-19. Study summary: COVID-19 samples from acute and convalescent phases originated in the United States, Italy and Spain.

In the authors' workflow: Reference gene primer amplification yielded estimated nucleated cell counts. Assay used: immunoSEQ multiplex PCR; TCRdb lists only in-frame clones, some missing. The DNA was the basis for D and trimming; V, J and clone size are from that table. The sample records about 150,000 clones, roughly nine tenths being singletons. This clonotype was sampled from a woman between 65 and 79 years old with acute or convalescent COVID-19. Source material: peripheral blood.

CDR3 sequence reads: CASSRGQNTEAFF. The CDR3 DNA follows: TGTGCCAGCTCACGGGGACAGAACACTGAAGCTTTCTTT. The chain uses TRBV18 and TRBJ1-1, with D perhaps TRBD1 (6 bases). The CDR3 consists of 13 residues. V was cut by 4 bases and J by 1 base, with 7 bases left in between. Germline CDR1 is KGHSH and CDR2 is LQKENI.